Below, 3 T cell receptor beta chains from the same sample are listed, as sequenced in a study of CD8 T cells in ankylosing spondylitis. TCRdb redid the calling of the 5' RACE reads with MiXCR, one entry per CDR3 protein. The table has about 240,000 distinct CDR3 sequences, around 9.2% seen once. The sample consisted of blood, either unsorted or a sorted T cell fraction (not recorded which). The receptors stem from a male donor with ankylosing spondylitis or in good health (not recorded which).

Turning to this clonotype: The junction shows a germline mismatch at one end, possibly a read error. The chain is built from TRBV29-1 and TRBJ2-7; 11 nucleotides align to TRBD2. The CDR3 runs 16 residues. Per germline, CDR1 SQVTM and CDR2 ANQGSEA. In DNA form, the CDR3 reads TGCAGCGTTGAAGATCGAACTAGCGGGAGAGCCTCCGAGGAGTGCTTC. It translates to CSVEDRTSGRASEECF.

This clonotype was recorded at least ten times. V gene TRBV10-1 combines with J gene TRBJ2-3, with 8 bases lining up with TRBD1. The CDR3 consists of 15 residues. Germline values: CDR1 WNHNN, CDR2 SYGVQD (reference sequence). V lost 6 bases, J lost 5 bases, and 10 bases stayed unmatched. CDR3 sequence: CASSGLQGAQDTQYF. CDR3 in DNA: TGCGCCAGCAGCGGACTCCAGGGGGCCCAAGATACGCAGTATTTT.

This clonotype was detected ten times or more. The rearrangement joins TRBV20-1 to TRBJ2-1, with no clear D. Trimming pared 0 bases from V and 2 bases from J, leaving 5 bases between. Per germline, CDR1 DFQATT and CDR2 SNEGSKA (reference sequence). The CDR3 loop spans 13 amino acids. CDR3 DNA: TGCAGTGCTAGAGATTCCACCTACAATGAGCAGTTCTTC. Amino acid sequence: CSARDSTYNEQFF.